A single sample is the source of the 6 T cell receptor beta chains below, sequenced in a study of blood T cell repertoires in COVID-19. TCRdb keeps only in-frame clones here, not all; method: immunoSEQ multiplex PCR. Of about 250,000 clones in the sample, 65% to 90% were seen once. Input material: peripheral blood. Source of these receptors: a man aged 45 to 65 with COVID-19, enrolled during active disease.

This chain connects TRBV15 to TRBJ1-5; D is perhaps TRBD1 (5 bases). Looked up from germline, CDR1 is LNHNV and CDR2 is YYDKDF (reference sequence). There are 16 residues in the CDR3. Trimming stripped 0 bases from V and 7 bases from J, with 16 bases between. The CDR3 sequence is CATSRDPRVKGQPQHF. In nucleotides, the CDR3 is TGTGCCACCAGCAGAGATCCCAGGGTAAAGGGGCAGCCCCAGCATTTT.

This chain links TRBV19 with TRBJ2-3, with 12 bases identical to TRBD2. This CDR3 has 18 residues. Unmatched junction bases numbered 10, after V lost 3 bases and J lost 3 bases. Per the germline V gene, CDR1 is LNHDA and CDR2 is SQIVND (reference sequence). CDR3 protein: CASSMRLAGGRRTDTQYF. The CDR3 DNA sequence: TGTGCCAGTAGTATGAGGCTAGCGGGGGGGCGGCGTACAGATACGCAGTATTTT.

The chain links TRBV5-4 to TRBJ2-3; possible D gene TRBD2, 6 bases. The CDR3 has 14 amino acids. The V end lost 3 bases, the J end lost 8 bases, and 16 bases lay between the germline ends. Germline CDR1 SGHNT, CDR2 YYREEE (reference sequence). The CDR3 loop is CASSSGGAAVTQYF. CDR3 sequence (DNA): TGTGCCAGCAGCTCGGGCGGGGCGGCGGTTACGCAGTATTTT.

V usage is TRBV11-3 and J usage is TRBJ2-1; D perhaps matches TRBD2 (6 bases). With 1 base removed from V and 8 bases from J, the gap between germline ends came to 12 bases. Germline V CDR1 and CDR2: SGHNT, YENEEA. This CDR3 is built from 14 residues. This CDR3 is CASSLAGDMHEQFF. CDR3 DNA sequence: TGTGCCAGCAGCTTAGCGGGGGATATGCATGAGCAGTTCTTC.

This clone was counted a few times. The chain links TRBV7-2 to TRBJ2-2, with D unresolved. The CDR3 loop spans 16 amino acids. V was trimmed by 6 bases and J by 3 bases, leaving 17 bases between them. Germline CDR1 is SGHTA and CDR2 is FQGNSA. The CDR3 nucleotides are TGTGCCAGCAGTCTTGGATTCGGGTGGGACACCGGGGAGCTGTTTTTT. This sequence encodes CASSLGFGWDTGELFF.

V and J are TRBV19 and TRBJ2-5, with TRBD1 identical over 7 bases. Trimming removed 5 bases from V and 5 bases from J; junction bases left unmatched: 8. Per the germline V gene, CDR1 is LNHDA and CDR2 is SQIVND (reference sequence). There are 14 residues in the CDR3. DNA for the CDR3: TGTGCCAGTAGTCCCGGACAGGTCCAGGAGACCCAGTACTTC. As protein: CASSPGQVQETQYF.